Below are 3 T cell receptor beta chains sequenced from a single sample in a study of blood T cell repertoires in COVID-19. The protocol was immunoSEQ multiplex PCR, while the TCRdb copy is restricted to in-frame clones and leaves out a portion. The data show fewer than 350,000 clones, more than 75% seen once. The specimen sequenced was PBMCs or T cells enriched from blood (not recorded which). The receptors were gathered from a woman aged 55-70 years in a cohort exposed to, infected with or recovered from COVID-19 (not recorded which).

The chain is built from TRBV28 and TRBJ2-1, with 8 bases that match TRBD2. From germline, CDR1 is MDHEN and CDR2 SYDVKM. J was trimmed by 4 bases and V by 10 bases; bases with no gene match: 15. CDR3 size: 16 residues. The CDR3 nucleotides are TGTGCCACCCATGTTCGGCTAGCGGGTGCTTACAATGAGCAGTTCTTC. It yields the protein CATHVRLAGAYNEQFF. Based on the CDR3 plus reference TRBV28 and TRBJ2-1, the full variable domain is DVKVTQSSRYLVKRTGEKVFLECVQDMDHENMFWYRQDPGLGLRLIYFSYDVKMKEKGDIPEGYSVSREKKERFSLILESASTNQTSMYLCATHVRLAGAYNEQFFGPGTRLTVL.

The V gene is TRBV5-1, the J gene TRBJ2-7; 11 positions agree with TRBD2. Germline V CDR1 and CDR2: SGHRS, YFSETQ. J was trimmed by 3 bases and V by 4 bases; bases with no gene match: 6. The CDR3 has 15 amino acids. This chain's CDR3 is CASSLIAGGDYEQYF. The CDR3 DNA follows: TGCGCCAGCAGCCTTATAGCGGGGGGGGACTACGAGCAGTACTTC.

V is TRBV10-1 and J is TRBJ1-1; 7 bases map to TRBD1. This CDR3 is built from 15 residues. The V and J ends lost 3 bases and 3 bases, in that order; junction bases with no gene match: 7. Looked up from germline, CDR1 is WNHNN and CDR2 is SYGVQD (reference sequence). In DNA, the CDR3 is TGCGCCAGCAGTGATAAAGGGACAGCCGACACTGAAGCTTTCTTT. It specifies CASSDKGTADTEAFF.